One sample yielded the 25 T cell receptor beta chains listed below, sequenced in a study of T cell changes during pregnancy in multiple sclerosis. Clones were sequenced by immunoSEQ multiplex PCR, and TCRdb holds only the in-frame ones, with some missing. The sample contains approximately 50,000 clones, around 92% of which appear only once. Sample: CD4+ T cells from peripheral blood mononuclear cells, taken in the third trimester of pregnancy. These receptors came from a female donor with multiple sclerosis, enrolled in a pregnancy study.

This chain links TRBV6-5 with TRBJ2-2; 8 bases map to TRBD2. J lost 10 bases, V lost 5 bases, and 3 bases had no gene match. CDR3 length: 12 amino acids. From germline, CDR1 is MNHEY and CDR2 SVGAGI. CDR3 in amino acids: CASSQTSEELFF. The CDR3 DNA follows: TGTGCCAGCAGTCAGACTAGCGAGGAGCTGTTTTTT.

V and J are TRBV19 and TRBJ1-2; no reliable D call. The CDR3 extends over 13 amino acids. The germline CDR1 and CDR2 sequences are LNHDA and SQIVND (reference sequence). The V end was cut by 1 base, the J end by 4 bases, with 7 bases between. The CDR3 DNA reads TGTGCCAGTAGTATAGGAGGCTCCTATGGCTACACCTTC. This encodes CASSIGGSYGYTF.

The gene calls are TRBV15 and TRBJ2-3; 8 nucleotides align to TRBD1. CDR1 LNHNV and CDR2 YYDKDF come from the germline V gene (reference sequence). V shed 3 bases and J 5 bases; nucleotides not matched to a gene: 4. The CDR3 covers 14 residues. This CDR3 is CATSRDRARDTQYF. The CDR3 coding sequence is TGTGCCACCAGCAGGGACAGGGCAAGAGATACGCAGTATTTT.

The rearrangement links TRBV28 to TRBJ2-2; D not resolved. V was pared by 6 bases and J by 5 bases, with 7 bases between. Germline CDR1 reads MDHEN; CDR2 reads SYDVKM. The CDR3 covers 12 residues. This CDR3 reads CASSLQTGELFF. As DNA, the CDR3 is TGTGCCAGCAGCCTGCAGACCGGGGAGCTGTTTTTT. The variable domain in full, with the rest retrieved from reference TRBV28 and TRBJ2-2, is DVKVTQSSRYLVKRTGEKVFLECVQDMDHENMFWYRQDPGLGLRLIYFSYDVKMKEKGDIPEGYSVSREKKERFSLILESASTNQTSMYLCASSLQTGELFFGEGSRLTVL.

The gene calls are TRBV18 and TRBJ1-5; 8 bases are shared with TRBD1. Germline V CDR1 and CDR2: KGHSH, LQKENI. V shed 4 bases, J shed 1 base, and the junction held 15 bases outside the gene matches. The CDR3 covers 19 residues. The CDR3 is CASSHVQGAVIGSNQPQHF. The CDR3 nucleotides read TGTGCCAGCTCACATGTCCAGGGGGCGGTCATTGGAAGCAATCAGCCCCAGCATTTT.

The chain links TRBV7-9 to TRBJ2-3, with TRBD2 identical over 13 bases. Per the germline V gene, CDR1 is SEHNR and CDR2 is FQNEAQ (reference sequence). The CDR3 loop spans 15 amino acids. V shed 5 bases, J shed 3 bases, and the junction held 2 bases outside the gene matches. The CDR3 coding sequence is TGTGCCAGCAGCCGGACTAGCGGGGGTACAGATACGCAGTATTTT. It translates to CASSRTSGGTDTQYF.

This clone appeared once. The chain carries TRBV4-2 and TRBJ1-5; D may be TRBD1 (5 bases). V was clipped by 0 bases and J by 3 bases, with 9 bases between them. Germline V CDR1 and CDR2: LGHNA, YNFKEQ. This CDR3 contains 15 residues. As DNA, the CDR3 is TGTGCCAGCAGCCAAGAGGCAGGGTCCAATCAGCCCCAGCATTTT. As protein: CASSQEAGSNQPQHF.

The V gene is TRBV7-2, the J gene TRBJ2-2; no firm D call. V shed 5 bases and J shed 6 bases, with 10 bases lying between them. Germline V gene sequence: CDR1 SGHTA, CDR2 FQGNSA. This CDR3 spans 13 amino acids. CDR3 loop: CASSPPAAGELFF. The CDR3 region has the DNA TGTGCCAGCAGCCCCCCTGCGGCCGGGGAGCTGTTTTTT.

The V call is TRBV18, the J call TRBJ2-1, with TRBD1 as a possible D gene (6 bases). Between the trimmed V and J ends, which lost 3 bases and 8 bases, there was a span of 26 bases. CDR3 length equals 18 residues. The germline V gene encodes CDR1 KGHSH and CDR2 LQKENI. This chain's CDR3 is CASSPARGQPTNRYEQFF. CDR3 nucleotide sequence: TGTGCCAGCTCACCGGCCAGGGGCCAGCCCACGAACCGATATGAGCAGTTCTTC.

A remark on this clone: One end of the junction is discordant with germline, which a read error may explain. V and J are TRBV6-1 and TRBJ2-1, with 7 bases lining up with TRBD1. The CDR3 loop spans 12 amino acids. Germline V lookup: CDR1 MNHNS, CDR2 SASEGT. The CDR3: CASSEDYVRGLF. For the CDR3, the DNA is TGTGCCAGCAGTGAAGATTATGTGAGGGGGCTCTTC.

The CDR3 reads CASSYSSLASQETQYF. CDR3 in DNA: TGTGCCAGCAGTTACTCGAGTCTAGCGAGCCAAGAGACCCAGTACTTC. V gene TRBV6-5 combines with J gene TRBJ2-5; D perhaps matches TRBD2 (6 bases). The V end was cut by 0 bases, the J end by 1 base, with 12 bases between. This CDR3 is 16 amino acids long. Germline lookup yields CDR1 MNHEY and CDR2 SVGAGI.

The CDR3 region has the DNA TGTGCCAGCAGCTTAAGTGGGACAGAGACCTACGAGCAGTACTTC. Translated: CASSLSGTETYEQYF. The chain couples TRBV7-2 to TRBJ2-7, with 7 bases identical to TRBD1. The CDR3 has 15 residues. Germline V gene data show CDR1 as SGHTA and CDR2 as FQGNSA. V was pared by 2 bases and J by 2 bases, with 6 bases of the junction left unmatched.

The V gene is TRBV18, the J gene TRBJ1-2; TRBD1 matches at 7 bases. The CDR3 spans 15 residues. Germline V gene data show CDR1 as KGHSH and CDR2 as LQKENI. The junction had 6 bases not matched to a gene; V was cut back by 2 bases and J by 3 bases. This chain's CDR3 is CASSPNRGLDYGYTF. The DNA for the CDR3 is TGTGCCAGCTCACCAAACAGGGGTTTGGACTATGGCTACACCTTC. Drawing the rest from reference TRBV18 and TRBJ1-2, the complete variable domain is NAGVMQNPRHLVRRRGQEARLRCSPMKGHSHVYWYRQLPEEGLKFMVYLQKENIIDESGMPKERFSAEFPKEGPSILRIQQVVRGDSAAYFCASSPNRGLDYGYTFGSGTRLTVV.

The V gene is TRBV6-5, the J gene TRBJ2-1, with D possibly matching TRBD2 (5 bases). Germline-derived CDR1 and CDR2 are MNHEY and SVGAGI. This CDR3 comprises 15 residues. V lost 6 bases and J 5 bases, leaving 17 bases between the germline ends. As DNA, the CDR3 is TGTGCCAGCAGACTTACTTGGCTAGCCAACAATGAGCAGTTCTTC. Translating it yields CASRLTWLANNEQFF.

The chain combines TRBV6-5 with TRBJ1-1, with D tentatively TRBD1 (6 bases). The CDR3 consists of 14 residues. Germline CDR1 MNHEY, CDR2 SVGAGI. V shed 8 bases and J shed 1 base, with 14 bases lying between them. CDR3 protein: CASGNLGGNTEAFF. CDR3 bases: TGTGCCAGCGGCAACTTAGGGGGGAACACTGAAGCTTTCTTT.

This chain links TRBV19 with TRBJ2-1; 13 nucleotides match TRBD2. The length of the CDR3 is 17 residues. Trimming at V came to 3 bases and at J to 4 bases, leaving 6 bases not matched to a gene. Germline CDR1 LNHDA, CDR2 SQIVND (reference sequence). In nucleotides, the CDR3 is TGTGCCAGTAGTATGGAACTAGCGGGGGGGCTTTACAATGAGCAGTTCTTC. It encodes CASSMELAGGLYNEQFF.

V and J are TRBV7-9 and TRBJ2-1; D might be TRBD1 (5 bases). The CDR3 runs to 15 residues. V lost 5 bases and J lost 5, with 16 bases in between. Germline V gives CDR1 SEHNR, CDR2 FQNEAQ (reference sequence). The CDR3 DNA is TGTGCCAGCAGCCCGACAGATGTCCCCCACAATGAGCAGTTCTTC. It is translated as CASSPTDVPHNEQFF.

The genes are TRBV20-1 and TRBJ2-7; no clear D gene. The CDR3 covers 10 residues. Germline CDR1 DFQATT, CDR2 SNEGSKA (reference sequence). Trimming cost V 7 bases and J 2 bases, with 6 bases left between them. The CDR3 sequence: CSVLAYEQYF. DNA of the CDR3: TGCAGTGTTCTAGCCTACGAGCAGTACTTC.

The chain recombines TRBV9 with TRBJ2-5, with 9 positions matching TRBD1. The CDR3 has 13 residues. Germline CDR1 is SGDLS and CDR2 is YYNGEE. The J segment lost 5 bases and the V segment lost 4 bases, leaving 3 bases of the junction unmatched. The CDR3 reads CASSTDRGETQYF. The CDR3 DNA reads TGTGCCAGCAGCACCGACAGGGGGGAGACCCAGTACTTC.

The gene calls are TRBV5-6 and TRBJ1-2; perhaps TRBD1 as D (5 bases). From germline, CDR1 is SGHDT and CDR2 YYEEEE. The CDR3 sequence is 12 residues long. Between the trimmed V and J ends, which lost 4 bases and 4 bases, there was a span of 8 bases. CDR3 DNA sequence: TGTGCCAGCAGCGGCACAGGCTATGGCTACACCTTC. It encodes CASSGTGYGYTF.

This sequence joins TRBV7-6 and TRBJ2-1, with 7 positions matching TRBD2. The V segment lost 4 bases and the J segment 3 bases; nucleotides outside the gene matches: 6. Germline CDR1 reads SGHVS; CDR2 reads FNYEAQ. This CDR3 spans 15 amino acids. This CDR3 is CASSSGAGYYNEQFF. CDR3 DNA: TGTGCCAGCAGCTCCGGAGCGGGATACTACAATGAGCAGTTCTTC.

Comments on this clone: Other DNA sequences in the sample encode the same CDR3. This chain uses TRBV28 with TRBJ1-1; 8 bases are a match to TRBD1. The CDR3 spans 15 residues. Germline CDR1 MDHEN, CDR2 SYDVKM. The J segment lost 3 bases and the V segment lost 5 bases, leaving 8 bases of the junction unmatched. CDR3 sequence reads: CASSQGGQGYTEAFF. The CDR3 DNA reads as TGTGCCAGCAGTCAGGGCGGACAGGGTTACACTGAAGCTTTCTTT.

The chain is built from TRBV18 and TRBJ2-1, with TRBD2 matching 7 bases. Unmatched junction bases numbered 4, after V lost 2 bases and J lost 9 bases. CDR1 is KGHSH, CDR2 LQKENI, per germline. The CDR3 is 13 residues long. CDR3 loop: CASSPTSVGEQFF. In DNA form, the CDR3 reads TGTGCCAGCTCACCAACTAGCGTCGGTGAGCAGTTCTTC.

This clone has more than one count but fewer than ten. V is TRBV6-5 and J is TRBJ1-1, with a possible D match to TRBD1 (5 bases). Germline V gives CDR1 MNHEY, CDR2 SVGAGI. Trimming took off 7 bases at V and 5 bases at J, with 8 bases between the two ends. This CDR3 spans 11 amino acids. The CDR3 sequence: CASTSGTEAFF. For the CDR3, the DNA is TGTGCCAGCACCTCAGGGACTGAAGCTTTCTTT.

This clone came up a few times. This chain links TRBV10-3 with TRBJ2-7; D possibly corresponds to TRBD2 (6 bases). Trimming removed 10 bases at V and 0 bases at J, with 16 bases between. The germline CDR1 and CDR2 sequences are ENHRY and SYGVKD. The CDR3 covers 14 residues. CDR3 loop: CATKTSAGSYEQYF. The CDR3 bases are TGTGCCACCAAAACGTCAGCGGGCTCCTACGAGCAGTACTTC.